A selection of T cell receptor beta chains follows, all from one sample in a study of T cells in Graves' hyperthyroidism and ophthalmopathy. TCRdb re-called the multiplex PCR reads through MiXCR, storing one row per CDR3 protein. The data show approximately 400,000 distinct CDR3 sequences, 19% seen once. Sequencing was done on a sample of blood. All receptors come from a woman between 18 and 30 years old with Graves' hyperthyroidism. Each CDR3 is given with its conserved first and last residue.

J: TRBJ1-1; V: TRBV12-3/TRBV12-4; CDR3: CASSSLGRDTEAFF
J: TRBJ2-7; V: TRBV18; CDR3: CASSPQKSTYEQYF
J: TRBJ1-1; V: TRBV11-2; CDR3: CASSWARDTEAFF
J: TRBJ2-7; V: TRBV12-3/TRBV12-4; CDR3: CASSSSLAAAYEQYF
J: TRBJ2-7; V: TRBV15; CDR3: CATSLRTGGYEQYF
J: TRBJ2-7; V: TRBV20-1; CDR3: CSAREGGRDPLYEQYF
J: TRBJ2-7; V: TRBV6-1; CDR3: CASTRGHGSYEQYF
J: TRBJ1-5; V: TRBV6-1; CDR3: CASSPNYGGRNQPQHF
J: TRBJ1-2; V: TRBV4-1; CDR3: CASSRQGTYGYTF
J: TRBJ2-2; V: TRBV25-1; CDR3: CASSDGGDSGELFF
J: TRBJ2-7; V: TRBV27; CDR3: CASSSGTGLYEQYF
J: TRBJ1-6; V: TRBV2; CDR3: CASSEVRYGGVFSSYNSPLHF
J: TRBJ1-2; V: TRBV4-1; CDR3: CASSQVQSGLDGYTF
J: TRBJ2-7; V: TRBV15; CDR3: CATSSEWTGGAEQYF
J: TRBJ2-3; V: TRBV6-5; CDR3: CASSYSISADTQYF
J: TRBJ1-1; V: TRBV14; CDR3: CASSQDRGLGPEAFF
J: TRBJ1-1; V: TRBV6-5; CDR3: CAGAGWNTEAFF
J: TRBJ1-1; V: TRBV24-1; CDR3: CATSPGTGEAFF
J: TRBJ2-2; V: TRBV6-1; CDR3: CASRMGTGGNTGELFF
J: TRBJ2-4; V: TRBV11-2; CDR3: CASSLGVLTNQAKNIQYF
J: TRBJ2-7; V: TRBV7-9; CDR3: CASSTTGTSHEQYF
J: TRBJ1-5; V: TRBV10-3; CDR3: CAISDGVRDLPQHF
J: TRBJ1-5; V: TRBV20-1; CDR3: CSARDSGDRGKQPQHF
J: TRBJ2-2; V: TRBV20-1; CDR3: CSAIGLAGRANTGELFF
J: TRBJ2-5; V: TRBV2; CDR3: CASETQETQYF
J: TRBJ1-5; V: TRBV18; CDR3: CASSPPSGSNQPQHF